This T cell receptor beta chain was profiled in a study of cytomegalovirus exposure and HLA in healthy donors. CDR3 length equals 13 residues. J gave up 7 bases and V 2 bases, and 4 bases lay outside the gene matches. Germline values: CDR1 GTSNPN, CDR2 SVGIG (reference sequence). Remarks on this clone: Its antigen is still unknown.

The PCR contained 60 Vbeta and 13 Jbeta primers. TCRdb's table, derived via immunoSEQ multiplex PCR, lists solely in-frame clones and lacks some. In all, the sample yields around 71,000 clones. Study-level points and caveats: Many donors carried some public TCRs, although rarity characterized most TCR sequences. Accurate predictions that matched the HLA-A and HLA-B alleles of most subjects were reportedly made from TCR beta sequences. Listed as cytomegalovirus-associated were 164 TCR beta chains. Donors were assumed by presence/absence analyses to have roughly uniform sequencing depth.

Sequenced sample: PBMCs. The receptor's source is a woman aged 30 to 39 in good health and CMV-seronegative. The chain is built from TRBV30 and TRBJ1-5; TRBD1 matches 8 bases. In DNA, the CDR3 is TGTGCCTGGAGTAAGACAGGGGAACAGCCCCAGCATTTT. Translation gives CAWSKTGEQPQHF.